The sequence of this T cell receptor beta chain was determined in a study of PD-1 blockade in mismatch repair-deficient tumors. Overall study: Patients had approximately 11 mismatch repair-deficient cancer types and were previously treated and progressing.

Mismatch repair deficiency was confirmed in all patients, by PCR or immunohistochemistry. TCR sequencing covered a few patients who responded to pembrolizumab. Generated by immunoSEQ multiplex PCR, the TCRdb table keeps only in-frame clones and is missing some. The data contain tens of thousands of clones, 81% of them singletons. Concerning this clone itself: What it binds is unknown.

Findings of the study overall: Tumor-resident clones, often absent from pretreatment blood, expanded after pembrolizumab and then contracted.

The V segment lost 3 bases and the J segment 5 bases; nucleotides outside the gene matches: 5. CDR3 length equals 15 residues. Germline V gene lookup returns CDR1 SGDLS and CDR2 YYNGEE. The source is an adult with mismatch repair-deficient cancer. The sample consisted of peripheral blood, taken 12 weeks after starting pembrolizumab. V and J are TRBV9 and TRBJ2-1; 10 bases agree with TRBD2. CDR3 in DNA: TGTGCCAGCAGCGGAGGACTAGCGGCCCACAATGAGCAGTTCTTC. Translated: CASSGGLAAHNEQFF.